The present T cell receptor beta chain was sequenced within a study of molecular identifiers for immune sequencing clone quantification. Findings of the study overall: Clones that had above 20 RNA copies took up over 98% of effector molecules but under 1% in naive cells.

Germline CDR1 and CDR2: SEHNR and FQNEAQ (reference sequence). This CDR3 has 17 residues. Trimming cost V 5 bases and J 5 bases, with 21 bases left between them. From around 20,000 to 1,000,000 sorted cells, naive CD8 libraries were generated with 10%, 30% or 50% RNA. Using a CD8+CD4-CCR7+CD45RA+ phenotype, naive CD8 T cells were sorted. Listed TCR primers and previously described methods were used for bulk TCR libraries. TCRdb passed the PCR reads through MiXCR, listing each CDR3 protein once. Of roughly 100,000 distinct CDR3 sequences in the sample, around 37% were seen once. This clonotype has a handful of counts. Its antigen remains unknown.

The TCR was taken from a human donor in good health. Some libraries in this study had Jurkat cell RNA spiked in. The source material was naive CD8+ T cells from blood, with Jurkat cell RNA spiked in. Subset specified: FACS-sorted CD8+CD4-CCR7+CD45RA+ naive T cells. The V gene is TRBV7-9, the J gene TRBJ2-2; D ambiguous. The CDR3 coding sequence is TGTGCCAGCAGCCGGACCGGTTCAAGAGGTGCAACCGGGGAGCTGTTTTTT. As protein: CASSRTGSRGATGELFF.